This T cell receptor beta chain is drawn from a study of cytotoxic CD8 clonotypes in ibrutinib-treated CLL. TCRdb's copy holds only in-frame clones and misses some; the assay was immunoSEQ multiplex PCR. Of more than 110,000 clones listed, around 93% are singletons. Trimming shortened V by 8 bases and J by 8 bases, and 16 bases separated the two germline ends. Germline CDR1 is MNHEY and CDR2 is SMNVEV (reference sequence). The length of the CDR3 is 12 residues. This TCR was sampled from a human donor with chronic lymphocytic leukemia. The sample here was PBMCs, taken after 12 months of ibrutinib treatment. The rearrangement uses TRBV27 and TRBJ2-7; no clear D. CDR3: CASRPEWTKQYF. The CDR3 nucleotides are TGTGCCAGCCGACCCGAGTGGACGAAGCAGTACTTC.